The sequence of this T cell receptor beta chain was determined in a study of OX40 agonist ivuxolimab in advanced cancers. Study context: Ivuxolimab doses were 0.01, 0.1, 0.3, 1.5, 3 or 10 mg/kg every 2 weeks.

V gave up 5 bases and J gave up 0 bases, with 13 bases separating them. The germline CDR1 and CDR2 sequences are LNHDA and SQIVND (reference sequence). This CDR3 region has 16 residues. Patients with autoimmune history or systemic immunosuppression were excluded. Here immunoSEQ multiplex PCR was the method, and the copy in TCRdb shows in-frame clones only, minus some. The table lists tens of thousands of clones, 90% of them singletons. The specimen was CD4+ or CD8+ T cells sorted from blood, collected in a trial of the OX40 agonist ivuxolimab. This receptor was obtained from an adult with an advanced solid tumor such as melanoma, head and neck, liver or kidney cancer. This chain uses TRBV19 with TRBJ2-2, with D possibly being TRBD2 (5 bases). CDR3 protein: CASSSGTVTNTGELFF. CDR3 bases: TGTGCCAGTAGTTCGGGAACAGTTACGAACACCGGGGAGCTGTTTTTT.